The present T cell receptor beta chain was sequenced within a study of cytomegalovirus exposure and HLA in healthy donors. General study findings and limits: A prior analysis recorded that most TCR beta V segments were productive about 87% or about 30% of the time. As confirmed in vitro, a few CMV-associated chains were specific for CMV antigens.

Germline V gene lookup returns CDR1 SGHDT and CDR2 YYEEEE. The V gene lost 1 base and the J gene lost 5 bases, with 16 bases spanning the gap. The CDR3 has 15 residues. In the PCR, 60 Vbeta and 13 Jbeta primers were used. Repertoires were generated with immunoSEQ multiplex PCR, while TCRdb's copy carries only in-frame clones and drops some. In the table there are under 200,000 clones, roughly four fifths of which are singletons. A remark on this clone: Its antigen is unknown.

The chain recombines TRBV5-6 with TRBJ2-7; D may be TRBD1 (6 bases). The source is a man in his forties or fifties in good health and CMV-seropositive. The sample comprised PBMCs. The CDR3 region has the DNA TGTGCCAGCAGCTTGTATCTAGTCTGGGACAACGAGCAGTACTTC. As protein: CASSLYLVWDNEQYF.